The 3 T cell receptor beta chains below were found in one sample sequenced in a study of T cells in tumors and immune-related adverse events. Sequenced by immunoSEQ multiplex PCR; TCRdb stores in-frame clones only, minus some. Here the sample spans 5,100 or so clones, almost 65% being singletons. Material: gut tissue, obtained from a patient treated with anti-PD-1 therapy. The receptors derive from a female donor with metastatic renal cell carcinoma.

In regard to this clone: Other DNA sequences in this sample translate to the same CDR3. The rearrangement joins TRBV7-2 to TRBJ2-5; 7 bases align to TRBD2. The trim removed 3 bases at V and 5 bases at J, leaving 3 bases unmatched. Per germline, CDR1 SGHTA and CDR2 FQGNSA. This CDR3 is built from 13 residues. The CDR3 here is CASSFAGEETQYF. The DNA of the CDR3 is TGTGCCAGCAGCTTCGCGGGGGAGGAGACCCAGTACTTC.

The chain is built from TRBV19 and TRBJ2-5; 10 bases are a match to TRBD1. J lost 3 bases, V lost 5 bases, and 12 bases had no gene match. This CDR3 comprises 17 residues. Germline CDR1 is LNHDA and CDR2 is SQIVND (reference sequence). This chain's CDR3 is CASSPQGEGQGKETQYF. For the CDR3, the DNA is TGTGCCAGTAGTCCACAAGGGGAGGGACAGGGGAAAGAGACCCAGTACTTC.

CDR3 residues: CASSIGQGRVGEETQYF. DNA of the CDR3: TGTGCCAGTAGTATCGGACAGGGGAGGGTAGGAGAAGAGACCCAGTACTTC. The chain couples TRBV19 to TRBJ2-5, with 9 bases identical to TRBD1. CDR3 length: 17 amino acids. Germline trimming cut 3 bases from V and 3 bases from J; bases unmatched to any gene: 11. Per the germline V gene, CDR1 is LNHDA and CDR2 is SQIVND (reference sequence).